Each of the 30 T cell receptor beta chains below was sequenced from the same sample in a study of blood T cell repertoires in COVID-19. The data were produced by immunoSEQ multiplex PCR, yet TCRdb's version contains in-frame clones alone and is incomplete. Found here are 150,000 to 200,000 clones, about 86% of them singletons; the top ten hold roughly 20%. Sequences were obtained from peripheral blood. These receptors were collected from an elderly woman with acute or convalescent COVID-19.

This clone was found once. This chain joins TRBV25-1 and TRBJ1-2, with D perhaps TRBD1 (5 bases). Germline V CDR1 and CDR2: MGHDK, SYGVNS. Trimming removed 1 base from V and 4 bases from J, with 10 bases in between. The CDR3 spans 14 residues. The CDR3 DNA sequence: TGTGCCAGCAGTGAATCAGGGTTCGTCTATGGCTACACCTTC. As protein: CASSESGFVYGYTF.

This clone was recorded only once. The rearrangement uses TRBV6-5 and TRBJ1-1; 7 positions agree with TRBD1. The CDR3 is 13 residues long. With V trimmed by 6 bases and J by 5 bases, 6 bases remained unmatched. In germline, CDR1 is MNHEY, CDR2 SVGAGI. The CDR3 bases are TGTGCCAGCAGGTCACAGGGGAGAACTGAAGCTTTCTTT. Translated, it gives CASRSQGRTEAFF.

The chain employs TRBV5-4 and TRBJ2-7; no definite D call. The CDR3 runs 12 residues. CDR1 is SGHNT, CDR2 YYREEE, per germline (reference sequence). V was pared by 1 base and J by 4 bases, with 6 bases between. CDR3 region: CASSLINYEQYF. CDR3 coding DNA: TGTGCCAGCAGCTTGATAAATTACGAGCAGTACTTC.

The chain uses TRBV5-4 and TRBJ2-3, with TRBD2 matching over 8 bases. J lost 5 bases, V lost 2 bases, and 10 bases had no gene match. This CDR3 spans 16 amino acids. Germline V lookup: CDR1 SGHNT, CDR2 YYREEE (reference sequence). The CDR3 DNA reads TGTGCCAGCAGCTTAGTCGGGGGGGCATTTGGAGATACGCAGTATTTT. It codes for CASSLVGGAFGDTQYF.

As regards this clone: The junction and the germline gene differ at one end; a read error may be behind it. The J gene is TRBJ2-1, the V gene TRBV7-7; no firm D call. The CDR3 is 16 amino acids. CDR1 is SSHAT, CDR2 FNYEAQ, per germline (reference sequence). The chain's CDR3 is CASTVNSQRPSNEQFF. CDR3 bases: TGTGCTAGCACAGTTAATAGCCAGCGTCCCTCCAATGAGCAGTTCTTC.

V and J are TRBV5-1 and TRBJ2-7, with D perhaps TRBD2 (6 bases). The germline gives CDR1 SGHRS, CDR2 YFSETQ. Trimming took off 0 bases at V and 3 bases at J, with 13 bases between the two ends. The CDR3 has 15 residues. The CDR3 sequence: CASSLELAADYEQYF. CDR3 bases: TGCGCCAGCAGCTTGGAATTAGCGGCTGACTACGAGCAGTACTTC. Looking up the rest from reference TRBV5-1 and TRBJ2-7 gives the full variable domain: KAGVTQTPRYLIKTRGQQVTLSCSPISGHRSVSWYQQTPGQGLQFLFEYFSETQRNKGNFPGRFSGRQFSNSRSEMNVSTLELGDSALYLCASSLELAADYEQYFGPGTRLTVT.

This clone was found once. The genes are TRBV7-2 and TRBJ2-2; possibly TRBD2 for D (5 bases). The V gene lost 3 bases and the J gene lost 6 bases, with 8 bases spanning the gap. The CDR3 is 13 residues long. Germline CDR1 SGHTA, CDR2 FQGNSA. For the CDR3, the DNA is TGTGCCAGCAGCTTGGGAGTCCCCGGGGAGCTGTTTTTT. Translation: CASSLGVPGELFF.

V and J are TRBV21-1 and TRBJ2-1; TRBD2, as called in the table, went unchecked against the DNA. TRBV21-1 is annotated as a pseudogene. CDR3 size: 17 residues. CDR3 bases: TGTGCCAGCAGCAGAACCGCGGGACTCCTCTCCTACAATGAGCAGTTCTTC. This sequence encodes CASSRTAGLLSYNEQFF.

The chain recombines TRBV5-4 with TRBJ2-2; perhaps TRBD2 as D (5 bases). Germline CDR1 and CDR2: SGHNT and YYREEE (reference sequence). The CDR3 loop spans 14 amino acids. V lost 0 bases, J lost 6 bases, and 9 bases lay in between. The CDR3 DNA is TGTGCCAGCAGCTTGGAACTAGAGGCCGGGGAGCTGTTTTTT. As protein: CASSLELEAGELFF.

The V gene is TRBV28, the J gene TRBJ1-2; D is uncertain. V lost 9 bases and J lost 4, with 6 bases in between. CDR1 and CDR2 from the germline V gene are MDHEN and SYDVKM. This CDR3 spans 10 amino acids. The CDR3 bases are TGTGCCAGTGGGAGCTATGGCTACACCTTC. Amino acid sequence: CASGSYGYTF.

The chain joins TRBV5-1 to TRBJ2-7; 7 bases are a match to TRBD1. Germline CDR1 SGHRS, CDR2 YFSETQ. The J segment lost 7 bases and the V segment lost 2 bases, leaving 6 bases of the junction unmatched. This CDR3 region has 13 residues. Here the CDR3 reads CASSLGTRGEQYF. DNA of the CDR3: TGCGCCAGCAGCTTAGGGACCAGGGGGGAGCAGTACTTC.

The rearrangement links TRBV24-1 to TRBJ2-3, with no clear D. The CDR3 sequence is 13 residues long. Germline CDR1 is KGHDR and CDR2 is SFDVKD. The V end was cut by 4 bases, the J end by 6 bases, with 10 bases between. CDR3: CATSDRPRDTQYF. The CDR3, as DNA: TGTGCCACCAGTGACCGACCGAGGGATACGCAGTATTTT.

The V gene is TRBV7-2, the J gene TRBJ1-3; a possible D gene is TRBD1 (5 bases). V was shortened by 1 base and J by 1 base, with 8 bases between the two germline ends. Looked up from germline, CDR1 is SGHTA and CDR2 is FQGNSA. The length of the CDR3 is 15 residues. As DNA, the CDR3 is TGTGCCAGCAGCTTAGTTGCAGGGTCTGGAAACACCATATATTTT. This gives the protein CASSLVAGSGNTIYF.

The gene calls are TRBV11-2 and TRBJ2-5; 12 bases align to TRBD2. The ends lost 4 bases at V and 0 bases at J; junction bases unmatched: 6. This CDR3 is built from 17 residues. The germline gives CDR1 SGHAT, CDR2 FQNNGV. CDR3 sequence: CASSYGLAGSYQETQYF. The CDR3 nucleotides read TGTGCCAGCAGCTATGGACTAGCGGGGAGCTACCAAGAGACCCAGTACTTC. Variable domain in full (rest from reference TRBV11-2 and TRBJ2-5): EAGVAQSPRYKIIEKRQSVAFWCNPISGHATLYWYQQILGQGPKLLIQFQNNGVVDDSQLPKDRFSAERLKGVDSTLKIQPAKLEDSAVYLCASSYGLAGSYQETQYFGPGTRLLVL.

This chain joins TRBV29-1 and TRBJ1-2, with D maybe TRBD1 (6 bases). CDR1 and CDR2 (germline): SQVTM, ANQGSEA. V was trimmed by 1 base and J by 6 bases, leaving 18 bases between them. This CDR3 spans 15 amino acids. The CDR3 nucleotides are TGCAGCGTTGAAGCTGGTGTCGGGGGGGCCGATGGCTACACCTTC. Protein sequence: CSVEAGVGGADGYTF.

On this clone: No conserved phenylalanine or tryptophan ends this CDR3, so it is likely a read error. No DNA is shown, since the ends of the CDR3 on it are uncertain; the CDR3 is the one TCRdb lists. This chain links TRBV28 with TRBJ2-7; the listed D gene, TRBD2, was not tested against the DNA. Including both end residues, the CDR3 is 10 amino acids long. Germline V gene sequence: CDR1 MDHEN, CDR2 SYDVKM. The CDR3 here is CASSSPHPVP.

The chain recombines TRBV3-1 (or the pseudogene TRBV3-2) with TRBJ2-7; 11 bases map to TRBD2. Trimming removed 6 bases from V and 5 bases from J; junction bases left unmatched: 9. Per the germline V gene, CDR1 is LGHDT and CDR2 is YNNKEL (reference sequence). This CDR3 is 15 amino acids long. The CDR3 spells CASSRTSGSLHEQYF. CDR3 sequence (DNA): TGTGCCAGCAGTCGAACTAGCGGGAGCCTCCACGAGCAGTACTTC.

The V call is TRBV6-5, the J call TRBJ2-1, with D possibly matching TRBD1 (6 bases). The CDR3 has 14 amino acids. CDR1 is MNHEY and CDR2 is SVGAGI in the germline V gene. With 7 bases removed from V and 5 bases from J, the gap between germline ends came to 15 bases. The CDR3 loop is CASTTGWNNNEQFF. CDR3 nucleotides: TGTGCCAGCACCACAGGGTGGAACAACAATGAGCAGTTCTTC.

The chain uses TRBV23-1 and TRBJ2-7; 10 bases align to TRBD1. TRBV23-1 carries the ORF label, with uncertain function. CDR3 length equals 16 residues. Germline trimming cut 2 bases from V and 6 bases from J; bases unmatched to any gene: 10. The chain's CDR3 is CASSQKGGDRGSEQYF. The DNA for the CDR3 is TGCGCCAGCAGTCAAAAGGGAGGGGACAGGGGAAGCGAGCAGTACTTC.

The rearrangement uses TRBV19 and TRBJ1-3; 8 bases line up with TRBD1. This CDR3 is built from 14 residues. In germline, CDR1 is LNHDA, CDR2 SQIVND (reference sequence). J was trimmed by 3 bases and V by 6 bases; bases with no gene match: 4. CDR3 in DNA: TGTGCCAGTAGGGACAGGGTCCGTGGAAACACCATATATTTT. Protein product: CASRDRVRGNTIYF.

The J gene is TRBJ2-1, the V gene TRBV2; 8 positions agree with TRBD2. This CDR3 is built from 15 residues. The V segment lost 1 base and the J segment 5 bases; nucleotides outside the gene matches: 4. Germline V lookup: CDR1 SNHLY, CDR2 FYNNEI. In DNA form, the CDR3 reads TGTGCCAGCAGTGAAGAGGGACTAGGGGACAATGAGCAGTTCTTC. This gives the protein CASSEEGLGDNEQFF.

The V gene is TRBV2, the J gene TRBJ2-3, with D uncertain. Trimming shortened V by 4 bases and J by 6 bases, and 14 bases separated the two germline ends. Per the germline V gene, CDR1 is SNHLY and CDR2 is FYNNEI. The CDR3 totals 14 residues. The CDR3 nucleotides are TGTGCCAGCAGTGTCACCCGACTCGGGGATACGCAGTATTTT. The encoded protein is CASSVTRLGDTQYF.

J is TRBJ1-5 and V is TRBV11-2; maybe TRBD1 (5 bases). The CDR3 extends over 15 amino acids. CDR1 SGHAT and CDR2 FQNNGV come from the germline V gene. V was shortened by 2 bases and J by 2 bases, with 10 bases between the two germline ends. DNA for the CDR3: TGTGCCAGCAGCTTAAGCAGGGTAGGCAATCAGCCCCAGCATTTT. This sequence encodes CASSLSRVGNQPQHF.

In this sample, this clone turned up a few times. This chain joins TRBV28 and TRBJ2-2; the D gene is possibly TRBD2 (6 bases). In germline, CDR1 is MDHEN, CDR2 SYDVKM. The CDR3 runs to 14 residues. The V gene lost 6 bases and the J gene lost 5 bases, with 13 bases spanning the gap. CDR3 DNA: TGTGCCAGCAGATATGCCGGAGGGACCGGGGAGCTGTTTTTT. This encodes CASRYAGGTGELFF. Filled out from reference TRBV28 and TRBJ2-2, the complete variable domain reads DVKVTQSSRYLVKRTGEKVFLECVQDMDHENMFWYRQDPGLGLRLIYFSYDVKMKEKGDIPEGYSVSREKKERFSLILESASTNQTSMYLCASRYAGGTGELFFGEGSRLTVL.

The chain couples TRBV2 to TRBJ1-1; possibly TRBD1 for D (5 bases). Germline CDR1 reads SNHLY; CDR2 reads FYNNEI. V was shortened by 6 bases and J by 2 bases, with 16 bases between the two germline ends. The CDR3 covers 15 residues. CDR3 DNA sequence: TGTGCCAGCAGCCTTCGACAGTATCAAAACACTGAAGCTTTCTTT. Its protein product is CASSLRQYQNTEAFF.

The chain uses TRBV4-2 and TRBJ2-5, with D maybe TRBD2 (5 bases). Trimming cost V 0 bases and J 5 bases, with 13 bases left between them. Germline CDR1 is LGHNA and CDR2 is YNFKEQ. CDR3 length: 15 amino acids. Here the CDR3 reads CASSQEEMRGETQYF. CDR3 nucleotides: TGTGCCAGCAGCCAAGAGGAAATGAGAGGGGAGACCCAGTACTTC.

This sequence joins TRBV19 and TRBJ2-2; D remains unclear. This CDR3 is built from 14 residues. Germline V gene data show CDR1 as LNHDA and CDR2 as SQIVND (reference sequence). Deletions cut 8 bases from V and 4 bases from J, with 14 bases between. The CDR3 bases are TGTGCCAGTTGTCTAACCCGGGTCACCGGGGAGCTGTTTTTT. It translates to CASCLTRVTGELFF.

This CDR3 reads CASSQQGSYGYTF. For the CDR3, the DNA is TGTGCCAGCAGTCAACAGGGATCCTATGGCTACACCTTC. V is TRBV12-3 or TRBV12-4 and J is TRBJ1-2; TRBD1 is a possible D gene (6 bases). The CDR3 spans 13 residues. Deletions cut 5 bases from V and 4 bases from J, with 11 bases between.

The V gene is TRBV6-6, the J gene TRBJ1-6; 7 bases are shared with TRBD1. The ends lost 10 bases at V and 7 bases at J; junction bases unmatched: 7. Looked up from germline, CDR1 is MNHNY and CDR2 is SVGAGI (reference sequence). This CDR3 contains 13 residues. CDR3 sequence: CANSDRENSPLHF. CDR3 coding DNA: TGTGCCAACTCCGACAGGGAGAATTCACCCCTCCACTTT.

The CDR3 protein is CASSPTRGTGVYNEQFF. DNA of the CDR3: TGTGCCAGCAGTCCCACCCGTGGGACAGGGGTCTACAATGAGCAGTTCTTC. The J gene is TRBJ2-1, the V gene TRBV27; 10 bases map to TRBD1. V was pared by 5 bases and J by 3 bases, with 10 bases of the junction left unmatched. Germline CDR1 is MNHEY and CDR2 is SMNVEV (reference sequence). The CDR3 loop spans 17 amino acids.